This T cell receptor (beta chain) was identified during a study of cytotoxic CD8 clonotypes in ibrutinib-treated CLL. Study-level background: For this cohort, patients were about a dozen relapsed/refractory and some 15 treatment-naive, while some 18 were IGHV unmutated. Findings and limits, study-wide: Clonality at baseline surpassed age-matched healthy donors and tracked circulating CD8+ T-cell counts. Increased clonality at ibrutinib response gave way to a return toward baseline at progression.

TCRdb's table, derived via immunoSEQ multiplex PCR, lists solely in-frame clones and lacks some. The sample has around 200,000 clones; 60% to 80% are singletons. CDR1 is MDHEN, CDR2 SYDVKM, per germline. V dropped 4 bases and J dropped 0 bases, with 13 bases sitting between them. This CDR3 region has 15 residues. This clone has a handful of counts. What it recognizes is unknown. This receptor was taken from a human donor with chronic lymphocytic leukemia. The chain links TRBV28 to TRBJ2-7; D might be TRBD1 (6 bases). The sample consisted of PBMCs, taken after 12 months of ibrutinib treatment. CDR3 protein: CASSSEQGPSYEQYF. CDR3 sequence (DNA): TGTGCCAGCAGTTCAGAACAGGGACCCTCCTACGAGCAGTACTTC.